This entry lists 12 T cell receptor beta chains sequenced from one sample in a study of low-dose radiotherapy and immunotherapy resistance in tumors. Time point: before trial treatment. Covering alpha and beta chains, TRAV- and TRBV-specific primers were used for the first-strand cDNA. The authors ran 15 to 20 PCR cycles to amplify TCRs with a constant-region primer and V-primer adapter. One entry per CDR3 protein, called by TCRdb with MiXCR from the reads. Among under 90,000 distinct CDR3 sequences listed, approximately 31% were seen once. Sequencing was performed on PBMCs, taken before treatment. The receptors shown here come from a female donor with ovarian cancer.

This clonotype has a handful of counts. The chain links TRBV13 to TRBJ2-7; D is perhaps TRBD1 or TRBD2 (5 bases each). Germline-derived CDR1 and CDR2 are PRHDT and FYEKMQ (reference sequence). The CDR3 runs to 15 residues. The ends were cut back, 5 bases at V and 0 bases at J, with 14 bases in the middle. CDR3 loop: CASSTGSQGSYEQYF. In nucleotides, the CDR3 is TGTGCCAGCAGCACGGGGTCTCAGGGCTCCTACGAGCAGTACTTC.

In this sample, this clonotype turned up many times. CDR3 sequence (DNA): TGTGCCAGCAGTTTAAGGGGACAGGGTTCCTACGAGCAGTACTTC. Translated, it gives CASSLRGQGSYEQYF. The chain carries TRBV12-3 or TRBV12-4 and TRBJ2-7; TRBD1 matches at 9 bases. The V and J ends lost 2 bases and 1 base, in that order; junction bases with no gene match: 3. The CDR3 is made up of 15 amino acids.

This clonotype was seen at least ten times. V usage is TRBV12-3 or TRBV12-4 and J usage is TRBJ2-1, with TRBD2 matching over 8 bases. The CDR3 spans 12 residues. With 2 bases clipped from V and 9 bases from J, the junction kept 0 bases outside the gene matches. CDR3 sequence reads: CASSLTSGEQFF. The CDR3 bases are TGTGCCAGCAGTTTAACTAGCGGTGAGCAGTTCTTC.

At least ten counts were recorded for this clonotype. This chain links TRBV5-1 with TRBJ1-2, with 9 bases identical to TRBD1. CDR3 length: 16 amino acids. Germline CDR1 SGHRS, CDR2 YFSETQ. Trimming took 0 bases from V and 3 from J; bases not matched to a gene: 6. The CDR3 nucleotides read TGCGCCAGCAGCTTGGATGGACAGGGGTATGACTATGGCTACACCTTC. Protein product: CASSLDGQGYDYGYTF.

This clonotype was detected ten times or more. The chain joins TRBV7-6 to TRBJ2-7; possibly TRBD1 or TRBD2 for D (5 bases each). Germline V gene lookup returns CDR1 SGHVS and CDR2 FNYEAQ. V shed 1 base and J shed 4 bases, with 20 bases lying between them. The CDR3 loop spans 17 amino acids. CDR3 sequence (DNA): TGTGCCAGCAGCTTAGGCCCGAGTTCCCGAGGGGTATACGAGCAGTACTTC. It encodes CASSLGPSSRGVYEQYF.

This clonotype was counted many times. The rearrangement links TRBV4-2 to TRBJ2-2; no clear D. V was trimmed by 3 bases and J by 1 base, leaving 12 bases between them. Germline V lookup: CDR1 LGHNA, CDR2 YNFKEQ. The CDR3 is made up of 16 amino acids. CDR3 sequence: CASSHPNGQNTGELFF. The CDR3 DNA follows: TGTGCCAGCAGCCACCCGAACGGCCAGAACACCGGGGAGCTGTTTTTT.

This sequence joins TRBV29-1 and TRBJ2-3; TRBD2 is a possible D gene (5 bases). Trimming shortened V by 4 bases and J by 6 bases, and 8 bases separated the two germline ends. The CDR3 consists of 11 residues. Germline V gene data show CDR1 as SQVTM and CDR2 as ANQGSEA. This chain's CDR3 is CSVGRGDTQYF. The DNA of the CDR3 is TGCAGCGTTGGGAGAGGGGATACGCAGTATTTT.

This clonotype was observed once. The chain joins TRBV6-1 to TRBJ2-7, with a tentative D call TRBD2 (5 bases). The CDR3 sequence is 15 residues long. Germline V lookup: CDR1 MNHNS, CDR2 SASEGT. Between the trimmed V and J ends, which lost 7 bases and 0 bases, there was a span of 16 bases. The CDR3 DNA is TGTGCCAGCATTGCGGGTGCCGGACCCTCCTACGAGCAGTACTTC. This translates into CASIAGAGPSYEQYF.

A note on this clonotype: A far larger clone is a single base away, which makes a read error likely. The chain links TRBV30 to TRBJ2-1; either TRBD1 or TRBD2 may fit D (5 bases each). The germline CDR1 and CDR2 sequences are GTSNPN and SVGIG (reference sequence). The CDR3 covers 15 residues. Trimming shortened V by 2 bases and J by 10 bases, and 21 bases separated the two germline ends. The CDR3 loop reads CAWSLRAGITYEQFF. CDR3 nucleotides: TGTGCCTGGAGTTTGAGGGCAGGGATAACCTACGAGCAGTTCTTC.

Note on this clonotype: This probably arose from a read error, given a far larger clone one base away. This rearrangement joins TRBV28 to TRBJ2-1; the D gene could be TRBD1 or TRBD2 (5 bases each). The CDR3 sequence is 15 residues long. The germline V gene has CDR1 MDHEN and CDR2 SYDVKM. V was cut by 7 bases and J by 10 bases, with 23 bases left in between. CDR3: CASTPRVGRTYEQFF. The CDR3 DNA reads TGTGCCAGCACTCCCCGGGTGGGACGGACCTACGAGCAGTTCTTC.

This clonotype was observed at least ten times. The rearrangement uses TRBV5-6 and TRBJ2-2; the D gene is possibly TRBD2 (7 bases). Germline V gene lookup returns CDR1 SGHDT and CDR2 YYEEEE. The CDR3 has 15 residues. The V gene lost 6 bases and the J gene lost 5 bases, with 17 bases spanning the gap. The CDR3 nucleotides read TGTGCCAGCACTCACGGGGGGCGGAGAACCGGGGAGCTGTTTTTT. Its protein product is CASTHGGRRTGELFF. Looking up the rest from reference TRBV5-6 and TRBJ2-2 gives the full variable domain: DAGVTQSPTHLIKTRGQQVTLRCSPKSGHDTVSWYQQALGQGPQFIFQYYEEEERQRGNFPDRFSGHQFPNYSSELNVNALLLGDSALYLCASTHGGRRTGELFFGEGSRLTVL.

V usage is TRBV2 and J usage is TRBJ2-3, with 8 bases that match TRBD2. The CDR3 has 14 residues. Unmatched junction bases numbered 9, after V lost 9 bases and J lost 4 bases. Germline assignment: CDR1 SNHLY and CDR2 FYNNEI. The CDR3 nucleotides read TGTGCCAGACAGGGACTAGAGGGTTCAGATACGCAGTATTTT. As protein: CARQGLEGSDTQYF.